This T cell receptor (beta chain) was sequenced for a study of identical twins. Trimming at V came to 3 bases and at J to 2 bases, leaving 11 bases not matched to a gene. This CDR3 has 19 amino acids. Germline CDR1 is SGHAT and CDR2 is FQDESV (reference sequence). Whole-study results and caveats: Sequences that were beta out-of-frame showed weaker excess twin sharing.

TCRdb itself ran the 5' RACE reads through MiXCR, one entry per CDR3 protein. The table has some 230,000 distinct CDR3 sequences, 6.5% seen once. About this clonotype itself: No antigen is known for it.

This same sample was also taken into another study, of T cells expressing NK-cell markers. That work contributes: It was sorted CD3+CD56-NKG2C+, CD3+CD56+NKG2C- and CD3+CD56+NKG2C+ T cells that provided the TCR beta repertoires. One of eight sequenced donors was HCMV-seronegative; the other seven were seropositive.

Sequencing was performed on CD8+ T cells sorted from blood. The chain uses TRBV11-1 and TRBJ2-2; the match to TRBD2 covers 11 bases. This clonotype originated in a woman between 18 and 29 years old in good health. CDR3 coding DNA: TGTGCCAGCAGCTTTCCTACTATGACTAGCGGGGTCAACACCGGGGAGCTGTTTTTT. It specifies CASSFPTMTSGVNTGELFF.